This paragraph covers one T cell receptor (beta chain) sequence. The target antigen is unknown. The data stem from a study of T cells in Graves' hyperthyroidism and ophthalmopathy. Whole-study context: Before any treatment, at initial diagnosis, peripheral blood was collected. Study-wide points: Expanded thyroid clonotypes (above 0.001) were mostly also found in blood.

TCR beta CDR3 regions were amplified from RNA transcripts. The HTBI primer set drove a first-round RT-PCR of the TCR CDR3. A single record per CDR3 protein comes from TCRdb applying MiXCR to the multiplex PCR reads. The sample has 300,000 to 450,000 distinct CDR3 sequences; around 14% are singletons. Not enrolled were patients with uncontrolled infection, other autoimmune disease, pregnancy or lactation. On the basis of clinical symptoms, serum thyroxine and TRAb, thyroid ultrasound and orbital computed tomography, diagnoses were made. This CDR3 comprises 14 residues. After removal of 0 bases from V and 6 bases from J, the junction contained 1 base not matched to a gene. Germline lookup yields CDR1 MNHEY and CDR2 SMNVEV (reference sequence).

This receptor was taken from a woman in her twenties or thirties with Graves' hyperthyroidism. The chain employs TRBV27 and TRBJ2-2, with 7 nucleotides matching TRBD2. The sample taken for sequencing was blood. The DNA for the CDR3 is TGTGCCAGCAGTTTATCGGGGGGGTCCGGGGAGCTGTTTTTT. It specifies CASSLSGGSGELFF.